This T cell receptor (beta chain) was obtained from a study of somatic mutations in cytotoxic T cells in rheumatoid arthritis. Study at large: An approximately 27 ml EDTA sample of patient blood was drawn right after diagnosis, before any treatment. Among the T-cell populations stained with V beta antibodies, some were separated by flow sorting at nearly 100% purity, including V beta1+ cells whose TCRB was sequenced.

A remark on this clone: The antigen is unknown.

Sequencing was performed with immunoSEQ multiplex PCR; in TCRdb, only in-frame clones are kept and a portion is missing. The sample shows approximately 18,000 clones, 75% to 90% of them seen only once. Study results and limitations: For CD8+ T-cell clonality, rheumatoid arthritis patients and age-matched healthy controls did not differ significantly.

CDR1 is MNHEY and CDR2 is SMNVEV in the germline V gene (reference sequence). V gave up 6 bases and J gave up 2 bases; unmatched junction bases: 14. The CDR3 is made up of 18 amino acids. V usage is TRBV27 and J usage is TRBJ2-2; 8 bases map to TRBD2. The sample consisted of CD8+ T cells sorted from blood. The clonotype was recovered from an adult with rheumatoid arthritis. The CDR3 coding sequence is TGTGCCAGCAGCTTGGTGCTGAGGACTAGCCGCAACACCGGGGAGCTGTTTTTT. Translating gives CASSLVLRTSRNTGELFF.